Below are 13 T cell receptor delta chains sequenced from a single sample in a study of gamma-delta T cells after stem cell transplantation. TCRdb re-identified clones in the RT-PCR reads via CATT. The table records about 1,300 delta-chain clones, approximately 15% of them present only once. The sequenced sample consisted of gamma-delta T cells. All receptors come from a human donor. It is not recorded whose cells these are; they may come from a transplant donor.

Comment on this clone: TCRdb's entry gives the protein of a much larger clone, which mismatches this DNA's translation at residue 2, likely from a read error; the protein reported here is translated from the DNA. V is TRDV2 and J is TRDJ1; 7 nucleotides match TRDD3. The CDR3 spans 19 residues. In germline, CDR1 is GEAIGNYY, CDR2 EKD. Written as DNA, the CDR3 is TGTTCCTGTGACACCGTAGGGGGATCCCGAAGCCTGTACACCGATAAACTCATCTTT. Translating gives CSCDTVGGSRSLYTDKLIF.

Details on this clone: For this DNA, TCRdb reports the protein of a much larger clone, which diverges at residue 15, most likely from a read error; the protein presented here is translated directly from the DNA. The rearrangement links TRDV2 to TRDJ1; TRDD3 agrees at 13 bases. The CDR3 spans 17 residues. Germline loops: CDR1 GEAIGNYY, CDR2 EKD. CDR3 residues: CACDTLLGDTNTDKPIF. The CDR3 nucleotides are TGTGCCTGTGACACCCTACTGGGGGATACGAACACCGATAAACCCATCTTT.

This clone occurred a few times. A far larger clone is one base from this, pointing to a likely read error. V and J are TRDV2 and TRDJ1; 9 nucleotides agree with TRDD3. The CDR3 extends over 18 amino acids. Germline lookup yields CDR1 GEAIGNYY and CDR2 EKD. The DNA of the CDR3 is TGTGCCTGTGGCACCGTTACTGGGGGACCTAGCGACACCGATAAACTCATCTTT. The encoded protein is CACGTVTGGPSDTDKLIF.

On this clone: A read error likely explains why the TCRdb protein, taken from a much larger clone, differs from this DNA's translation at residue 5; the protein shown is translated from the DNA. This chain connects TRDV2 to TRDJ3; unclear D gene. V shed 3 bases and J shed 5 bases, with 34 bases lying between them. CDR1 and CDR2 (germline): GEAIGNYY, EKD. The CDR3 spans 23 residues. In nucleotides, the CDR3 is TGTGCCTGTGACTCCGTCCGACGGTCCGCTGGAGTCGGGTATCTCCGGGACACCCGACAGATGTTTTTC. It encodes CACDSVRRSAGVGYLRDTRQMFF.

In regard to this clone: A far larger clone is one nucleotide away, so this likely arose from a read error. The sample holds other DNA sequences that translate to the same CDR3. The CDR3 protein is CACDNLGFTGGLYTDKLIF. The CDR3 region has the DNA TGTGCCTGTGACAACCTAGGCTTCACTGGGGGATTGTACACCGATAAACTTATCTTT. V usage is TRDV2 and J usage is TRDJ1; 10 bases match TRDD3. The CDR3 totals 19 residues. CDR1 GEAIGNYY and CDR2 EKD come from the germline V gene.

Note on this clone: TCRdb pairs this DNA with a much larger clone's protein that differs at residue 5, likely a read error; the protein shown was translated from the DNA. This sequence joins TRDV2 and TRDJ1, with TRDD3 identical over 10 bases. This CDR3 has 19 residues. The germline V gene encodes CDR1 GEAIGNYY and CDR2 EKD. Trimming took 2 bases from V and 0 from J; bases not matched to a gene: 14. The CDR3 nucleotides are TGTGCCTGTGACAGCCTAGGCTTCACTGGGGGATTGTACACCGATAAACTCATCTTT. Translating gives CACDSLGFTGGLYTDKLIF.

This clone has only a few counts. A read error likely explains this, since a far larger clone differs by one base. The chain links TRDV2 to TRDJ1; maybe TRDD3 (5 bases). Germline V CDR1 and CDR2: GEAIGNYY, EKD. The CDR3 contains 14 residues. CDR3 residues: CACGTVGGPDKLIF. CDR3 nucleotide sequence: TGTGCCTGTGGCACCGTAGGGGGTCCCGATAAACTCATCTTT.

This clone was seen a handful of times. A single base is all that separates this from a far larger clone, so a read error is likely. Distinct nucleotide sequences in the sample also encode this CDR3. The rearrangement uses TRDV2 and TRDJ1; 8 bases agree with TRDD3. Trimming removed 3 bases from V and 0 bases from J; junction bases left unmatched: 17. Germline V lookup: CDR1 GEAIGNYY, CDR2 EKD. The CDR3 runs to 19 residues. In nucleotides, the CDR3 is TGTGCCTGTGACGGGGTCGTACTAGGGGATACCTCGTACACCGATAAACTCATCTTT. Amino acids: CACDGVVLGDTSYTDKLIF.

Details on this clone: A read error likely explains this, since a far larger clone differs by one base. CDR3 DNA: TGTGCCTGTTGCTCGATGGGTACTGTGGGATACGGACCCTGGGACACCCGACAGATGTTTTTC. Translated, it gives CACCSMGTVGYGPWDTRQMFF. The rearrangement uses TRDV2 and TRDJ3; TRDD3 aligns across 8 bases. Germline V lookup: CDR1 GEAIGNYY, CDR2 EKD. This CDR3 region has 21 residues. With 6 bases clipped from V and 2 bases from J, the junction kept 20 bases outside the gene matches.

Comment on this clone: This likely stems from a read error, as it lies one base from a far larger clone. This CDR3 reads CACGTVGDKAQLFF. The CDR3 region has the DNA TGTGCCTGTGGCACCGTGGGGGATAAAGCACAACTCTTCTTT. This chain links TRDV2 with TRDJ2, with 9 bases matching TRDD3. Germline CDR1 reads GEAIGNYY; CDR2 reads EKD. This CDR3 spans 14 amino acids.

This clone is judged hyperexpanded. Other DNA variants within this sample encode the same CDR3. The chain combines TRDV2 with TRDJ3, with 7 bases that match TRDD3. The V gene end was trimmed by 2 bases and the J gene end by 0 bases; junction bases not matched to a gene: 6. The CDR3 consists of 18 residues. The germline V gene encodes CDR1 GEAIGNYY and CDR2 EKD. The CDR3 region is CACDILGFTSWDTRQMFF. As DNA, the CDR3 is TGTGCCTGTGACATACTGGGGTTTACCTCCTGGGACACCCGACAGATGTTTTTC.

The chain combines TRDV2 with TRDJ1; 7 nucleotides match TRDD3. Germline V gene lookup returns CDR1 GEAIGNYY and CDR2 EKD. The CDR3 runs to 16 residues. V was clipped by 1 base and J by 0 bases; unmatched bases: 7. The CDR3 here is CACDTVGGDYTDKLIF. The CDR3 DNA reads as TGTGCCTGTGACACGGTAGGGGGGGATTACACCGATAAACTCATCTTT.

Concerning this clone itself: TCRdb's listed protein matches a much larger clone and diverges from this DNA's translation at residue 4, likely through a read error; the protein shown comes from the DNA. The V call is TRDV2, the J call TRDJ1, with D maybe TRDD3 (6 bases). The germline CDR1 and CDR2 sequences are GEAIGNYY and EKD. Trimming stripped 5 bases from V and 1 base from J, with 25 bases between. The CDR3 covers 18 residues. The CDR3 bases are TGTGCCTGTGGCGAGATCATGGGAAGGGATAGGGCCACCGATAAACTCATCTTT. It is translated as CACGEIMGRDRATDKLIF.